These T cell receptor beta chains were read from a single sample in a study of T cell responses to AZD1222 COVID-19 vaccine. Here immunoSEQ multiplex PCR was the method, and the copy in TCRdb shows in-frame clones only, minus some. The sample consists of roughly 120,000 clones, about 88% of them appearing once. This material consisted of peripheral blood, taken on day 0 of AZD1222 vaccination. The origin of the receptors is an adult in good health. Both conserved end residues are part of each CDR3. The order of the fields is clone size, V gene, D gene, J gene, CDR3 protein, CDR3 DNA. D genes are given only for firm matches. A clone size is listed for some rows: how often the clone was seen (once, few, many), or a class if it is expanded.

clone size: NA
V gene: TRBV19
D gene: TRBD1
J gene: TRBJ1-2
CDR3 protein: CASSPQGIGDYTF
CDR3 DNA: TGTGCCAGTAGTCCACAGGGGATTGGGGATTACACCTTC

clone size: NA
V gene: TRBV2
D gene: TRBD1
J gene: TRBJ1-2
CDR3 protein: CASSVDRGQRYGYTF
CDR3 DNA: TGTGCCAGCAGTGTTGACAGGGGGCAGCGCTATGGCTACACCTTC

clone size: NA
V gene: TRBV27
D gene: NA
J gene: TRBJ2-7
CDR3 protein: CASRGSRFSSYEQYF
CDR3 DNA: TGTGCCAGCAGGGGAAGCAGATTTAGCTCCTACGAGCAGTACTTC

clone size: NA
V gene: TRBV5-1
D gene: TRBD1
J gene: TRBJ2-3
CDR3 protein: CASSLGGQGEYTQYF
CDR3 DNA: TGCGCCAGCAGCTTGGGGGGACAGGGGGAATATACGCAGTATTTT

clone size: NA
V gene: TRBV4-1
D gene: NA
J gene: TRBJ1-2
CDR3 protein: CASSQPPRANYGYTF
CDR3 DNA: TGCGCCAGCAGCCAGCCACCCCGGGCTAACTATGGCTACACCTTC

clone size: NA
V gene: TRBV24-1
D gene: TRBD1
J gene: TRBJ2-5
CDR3 protein: CATSDSGTGGGTQYF
CDR3 DNA: TGTGCCACCAGTGATTCCGGGACAGGTGGTGGGACCCAGTACTTC

clone size: once
V gene: TRBV3-1/TRBV3-2
D gene: NA
J gene: TRBJ1-3
CDR3 protein: CASSPWPRSEGNTIYF
CDR3 DNA: TGTGCCAGCAGCCCGTGGCCGCGGTCGGAGGGAAACACCATATATTTT

clone size: once
V gene: TRBV27
D gene: NA
J gene: TRBJ2-7
CDR3 protein: CASSGLAGPKEQYF
CDR3 DNA: TGTGCCAGCAGTGGGTTAGCTGGACCTAAGGAGCAGTACTTC

clone size: once
V gene: TRBV7-2
D gene: NA
J gene: TRBJ1-5
CDR3 protein: CASSLVQDQPQHF
CDR3 DNA: TGTGCCAGCAGCTTAGTGCAGGATCAGCCCCAGCATTTT

clone size: NA
V gene: TRBV7-9
D gene: NA
J gene: TRBJ2-7
CDR3 protein: CASSYGSIYEQYF
CDR3 DNA: TGTGCCAGCAGCTACGGATCTATCTACGAGCAGTACTTC

clone size: NA
V gene: TRBV18
D gene: TRBD1
J gene: TRBJ2-7
CDR3 protein: CASSPNDRAGSYEQYF
CDR3 DNA: TGTGCCAGCTCACCAAACGACAGGGCCGGATCCTACGAGCAGTACTTC

clone size: NA
V gene: TRBV25-1
D gene: NA
J gene: TRBJ1-4
CDR3 protein: CASSESRKLFF
CDR3 DNA: TGTGCCAGCAGTGAATCGAGAAAACTGTTTTTT

clone size: NA
V gene: TRBV25-1
D gene: NA
J gene: TRBJ1-3
CDR3 protein: CASRNAGNTIYF
CDR3 DNA: TGTGCCAGCCGTAATGCTGGAAACACCATATATTTT

clone size: NA
V gene: TRBV6-5
D gene: TRBD1
J gene: TRBJ1-6
CDR3 protein: CASSTRDRNSPLHF
CDR3 DNA: TGTGCCAGCAGCACCCGGGACAGAAATTCACCCCTCCACTTT

clone size: NA
V gene: TRBV5-4
D gene: NA
J gene: TRBJ1-1
CDR3 protein: CASSLGSGQMNTEAFF
CDR3 DNA: TGTGCCAGCAGCTTGGGGTCGGGGCAGATGAACACTGAAGCTTTCTTT

clone size: NA
V gene: TRBV27
D gene: NA
J gene: TRBJ2-1
CDR3 protein: CASNLRSSYNEQFF
CDR3 DNA: TGTGCCAGCAATTTACGGAGCTCCTACAATGAGCAGTTCTTC

clone size: NA
V gene: TRBV5-1
D gene: NA
J gene: TRBJ2-1
CDR3 protein: CASSLRGLRLTHNEQFF
CDR3 DNA: TGCGCCAGCAGCTTGCGGGGTCTCCGACTGACACACAATGAGCAGTTCTTC

clone size: NA
V gene: TRBV10-1
D gene: NA
J gene: TRBJ1-5
CDR3 protein: CASSDPGPNQPQHF
CDR3 DNA: TGCGCCAGCAGCGATCCGGGACCGAATCAGCCCCAGCATTTT

clone size: NA
V gene: TRBV7-2
D gene: TRBD1
J gene: TRBJ1-1
CDR3 protein: CASSLSTGTGVEAFF
CDR3 DNA: TGTGCCAGCAGCTTGTCCACCGGGACAGGGGTCGAAGCTTTCTTT

clone size: NA
V gene: TRBV15
D gene: NA
J gene: TRBJ2-7
CDR3 protein: CATSLGGTDGKQYF
CDR3 DNA: TGTGCCACCAGCTTAGGGGGGACAGACGGAAAGCAGTACTTC

clone size: NA
V gene: TRBV19
D gene: NA
J gene: TRBJ1-2
CDR3 protein: CARKRVRARRGYTF
CDR3 DNA: TGTGCCAGGAAAAGGGTCAGGGCCCGTCGGGGCTACACCTTC

clone size: NA
V gene: TRBV5-5
D gene: TRBD1
J gene: TRBJ1-2
CDR3 protein: CASSLGTGSTSYTF
CDR3 DNA: TGTGCCAGCAGCTTGGGGACAGGGTCTACCAGCTACACCTTC

clone size: NA
V gene: TRBV4-2
D gene: TRBD1
J gene: TRBJ2-7
CDR3 protein: CASSQGGTGGNHEQYF
CDR3 DNA: TGTGCCAGCAGCCAAGGGGGGACAGGGGGCAACCACGAGCAGTACTTC

clone size: NA
V gene: TRBV6-6
D gene: NA
J gene: TRBJ1-5
CDR3 protein: CASSYSGGIGQPQHF
CDR3 DNA: TGTGCCAGCAGTTACTCCGGGGGAATAGGTCAGCCCCAGCATTTT

clone size: NA
V gene: TRBV6-5
D gene: NA
J gene: TRBJ2-7
CDR3 protein: CASSYFGPRSHEQYF
CDR3 DNA: TGTGCCAGCAGTTACTTCGGACCCCGGTCCCACGAGCAGTACTTC

clone size: NA
V gene: TRBV7-9
D gene: NA
J gene: TRBJ1-4
CDR3 protein: CASSLPGFNDEKLFF
CDR3 DNA: TGTGCCAGCAGCCTACCGGGTTTCAATGATGAAAAACTGTTTTTT

clone size: NA
V gene: TRBV5-1
D gene: NA
J gene: TRBJ1-1
CDR3 protein: CASSLQGRGSVFEAFF
CDR3 DNA: TGCGCCAGCAGCCTTCAGGGTAGGGGTTCGGTCTTTGAAGCTTTCTTT

clone size: NA
V gene: TRBV19
D gene: NA
J gene: TRBJ2-1
CDR3 protein: CATWGNEQFF
CDR3 DNA: TGTGCCACATGGGGGAATGAGCAGTTCTTC

clone size: NA
V gene: TRBV2
D gene: NA
J gene: TRBJ1-2
CDR3 protein: CASRITDNYGYTF
CDR3 DNA: TGTGCCAGCAGAATAACGGACAACTATGGCTACACCTTC

clone size: NA
V gene: TRBV7-9
D gene: TRBD1
J gene: TRBJ1-1
CDR3 protein: CASSLWSGGYTEAFF
CDR3 DNA: TGTGCCAGCAGCTTATGGTCAGGGGGTTACACTGAAGCTTTCTTT

clone size: few
V gene: TRBV19
D gene: NA
J gene: TRBJ1-2
CDR3 protein: CASSIERRRGYTF
CDR3 DNA: TGTGCCAGTAGTATAGAACGACGGCGCGGCTACACCTTC

clone size: NA
V gene: TRBV19
D gene: NA
J gene: TRBJ1-5
CDR3 protein: CASRVVGTQSNQPQHF
CDR3 DNA: TGTGCCAGTAGAGTAGTGGGGACACAGAGCAATCAGCCCCAGCATTTT

clone size: NA
V gene: TRBV6-2/TRBV6-3
D gene: NA
J gene: TRBJ1-3
CDR3 protein: CASSYGGSGNTIYF
CDR3 DNA: TGTGCCAGCAGTTACGGGGGTTCTGGAAACACCATATATTTT

clone size: NA
V gene: TRBV4-1
D gene: TRBD2
J gene: TRBJ2-1
CDR3 protein: CASSPVAGGYNEQFF
CDR3 DNA: TGCGCCAGCAGCCCAGTAGCGGGGGGCTACAATGAGCAGTTCTTC

clone size: NA
V gene: TRBV4-1
D gene: NA
J gene: TRBJ2-3
CDR3 protein: CASSRYPPGQNTDTQYF
CDR3 DNA: TGCGCCAGCAGCCGGTACCCCCCTGGACAGAACACAGATACGCAGTATTTT

clone size: NA
V gene: TRBV4-1
D gene: NA
J gene: TRBJ1-4
CDR3 protein: CASSQGLALGKLFF
CDR3 DNA: TGCGCCAGCAGCCAAGGACTGGCCTTGGGAAAACTGTTTTTT

clone size: NA
V gene: TRBV19
D gene: TRBD1
J gene: TRBJ1-2
CDR3 protein: CASRAGTGGNYGYTF
CDR3 DNA: TGTGCCAGTAGGGCCGGGACAGGGGGAAACTATGGCTACACCTTC

clone size: NA
V gene: TRBV4-1
D gene: NA
J gene: TRBJ1-1
CDR3 protein: CASSPKDDRMNAFF
CDR3 DNA: TGCGCCAGCAGCCCCAAGGATGACAGAATGAATGCTTTCTTT

clone size: NA
V gene: TRBV30
D gene: NA
J gene: TRBJ2-7
CDR3 protein: CAYSELTYEQYF
CDR3 DNA: TGTGCCTACTCTGAACTAACCTACGAGCAGTACTTC

clone size: NA
V gene: TRBV7-9
D gene: NA
J gene: TRBJ2-5
CDR3 protein: CASSRSVLQETQYF
CDR3 DNA: TGTGCCAGCAGCCGAAGCGTACTACAAGAGACCCAGTACTTC

clone size: NA
V gene: TRBV4-1
D gene: NA
J gene: TRBJ2-1
CDR3 protein: CASSQDITPGQNEQFF
CDR3 DNA: TGCGCCAGCAGCCAAGATATCACCCCAGGGCAGAATGAGCAGTTCTTC

clone size: once
V gene: TRBV6-5
D gene: NA
J gene: TRBJ2-7
CDR3 protein: CASSLDRVKQYF
CDR3 DNA: TGTGCCAGCAGCCTGGACAGAGTGAAGCAGTACTTC